The next 21 T cell receptor beta chains were all read from a single sample in a study of shared clonotypes between healthy human individuals. CD45RO-negative, CCR7-selected cells formed the naive CD8 fraction, which excluded terminally differentiated effector memory CD45RA+ cells. TCRdb keeps only in-frame clones here, not all; method: immunoSEQ multiplex PCR. Found here are about 680,000 clones, around 92% of them singletons; the top ten hold about a quarter. The sequencing sample was made of naive CD8+ T cells sorted from blood. All receptors come from a man aged 25-40 years in good health.

The chain employs TRBV19 and TRBJ2-7; 9 bases map to TRBD1. The CDR3 sequence is 16 residues long. J lost 1 base, V lost 3 bases, and 7 bases had no gene match. CDR1 and CDR2 (germline): LNHDA, SQIVND (reference sequence). CDR3 region: CASSIRTGEISYEQYF. The CDR3 region has the DNA TGTGCCAGTAGTATCCGGACAGGGGAGATTTCCTACGAGCAGTACTTC.

About this clone itself: Germline is not matched at one junction end, which may reflect a read error. This sample includes further DNA sequences coding for the same CDR3. The chain recombines TRBV13 with TRBJ1-4, with unresolved D. The CDR3 has 13 amino acids. CDR1 and CDR2 (germline): PRHDT, FYEKMQ (reference sequence). CDR3 sequence (DNA): TGTGCCAGCAGCCTAGGGCCTGGTGAAAAACTGTTTTTT. Translating it yields CASSLGPGEKLFF.

The genes are TRBV4-1 and TRBJ2-4; 7 bases match TRBD1. The germline gives CDR1 MGHRA, CDR2 YSYEKL. The CDR3 totals 15 residues. Trimming cost V 2 bases and J 6 bases; bases outside gene matches: 7. The CDR3 sequence is CASSQSGTAINIQYF. CDR3 in DNA: TGCGCCAGCAGCCAATCCGGGACAGCTATAAACATTCAGTACTTC.

This sequence joins TRBV19 and TRBJ1-4, with a tentative D call TRBD1 (6 bases). Germline CDR1 reads LNHDA; CDR2 reads SQIVND (reference sequence). This CDR3 region has 16 residues. The V end lost 3 bases, the J end lost 7 bases, and 18 bases lay between the germline ends. The CDR3 protein is CASSITGREHSEKLFF. As DNA, the CDR3 is TGTGCCAGTAGTATCACAGGGCGGGAACATAGTGAAAAACTGTTTTTT.

The chain couples TRBV5-4 to TRBJ1-1; D remains unclear. The CDR3 has 15 amino acids. The V end lost 4 bases, the J end lost 0 bases, and 13 bases lay between the germline ends. The V gene's germline CDR1 is SGHNT and CDR2 YYREEE (reference sequence). The CDR3 DNA reads TGTGCCAGCAGCCTGAGGCCGGGAGTGAACACTGAAGCTTTCTTT. This sequence encodes CASSLRPGVNTEAFF.

V gene TRBV13 combines with J gene TRBJ2-7; 13 nucleotides agree with TRBD2. The CDR3 extends over 15 amino acids. Germline loops: CDR1 PRHDT, CDR2 FYEKMQ (reference sequence). V was clipped by 4 bases and J by 3 bases; unmatched bases: 3. This chain's CDR3 is CASSSGTSGIYEQYF. The CDR3 region has the DNA TGTGCCAGCAGCTCCGGGACTAGCGGGATCTACGAGCAGTACTTC.

This chain uses TRBV30 with TRBJ2-2, with 8 bases matching TRBD1. V lost 5 bases and J lost 2; bases outside the gene matches: 1. The germline V gene encodes CDR1 GTSNPN and CDR2 SVGIG (reference sequence). The CDR3 runs to 13 residues. CDR3 amino acids: CAWGTGNTGELFF. As DNA, the CDR3 is TGTGCCTGGGGGACAGGTAACACCGGGGAGCTGTTTTTT.

The V gene is TRBV6-5, the J gene TRBJ2-7; D is unresolved. Germline V gives CDR1 MNHEY, CDR2 SVGAGI. The germline V and J ends were trimmed by 5 bases and 11 bases, with 19 bases remaining between them. The CDR3 length is 13 residues. CDR3 sequence reads: CASSTRPYVVEYF. CDR3 sequence (DNA): TGTGCCAGCAGTACTCGACCTTACGTAGTGGAGTACTTC.

This clone has only one observation. The chain is built from TRBV28 and TRBJ2-6; D is ambiguous. Germline lookup yields CDR1 MDHEN and CDR2 SYDVKM. Trimming removed 10 bases at V and 0 bases at J, with 13 bases between. The CDR3 has 15 amino acids. CDR3 amino acids: CATDLQSSGANVLTF. The DNA for the CDR3 is TGTGCCACTGACCTTCAGAGCTCTGGGGCCAACGTCCTGACTTTC.

The chain is built from TRBV29-1 and TRBJ2-7; D not resolved. The CDR3 totals 12 residues. Germline-derived CDR1 and CDR2 are SQVTM and ANQGSEA. Deletions cut 2 bases from V and 3 bases from J, with 8 bases between. The CDR3 nucleotides read TGCAGCGTTGAAAGTGCTAGCTACGAGCAGTACTTC. Protein sequence: CSVESASYEQYF.

The rearrangement joins TRBV20-1 to TRBJ2-5; the D is unclear. The length of the CDR3 is 11 residues. The germline V and J ends were trimmed by 3 bases and 5 bases, with 7 bases remaining between them. Germline V gene lookup returns CDR1 DFQATT and CDR2 SNEGSKA (reference sequence). The CDR3 sequence: CSARVVETQYF. The CDR3 DNA follows: TGCAGTGCTAGGGTGGTGGAGACCCAGTACTTC.

V is TRBV9 and J is TRBJ2-3, with 8 bases lining up with TRBD2. The CDR3 covers 16 residues. Germline V gives CDR1 SGDLS, CDR2 YYNGEE. Trimming removed 3 bases from V and 0 bases from J; junction bases left unmatched: 6. The CDR3 reads CASSGLSGASTDTQYF. The CDR3 DNA follows: TGTGCCAGCAGCGGACTTAGCGGGGCTAGCACAGATACGCAGTATTTT. The complete variable domain, with remaining parts taken from reference TRBV9 and TRBJ2-3, reads DSGVTQTPKHLITATGQRVTLRCSPRSGDLSVYWYQQSLDQGLQFLIQYYNGEERAKGNILERFSAQQFPDLHSELNLSSLELGDSALYFCASSGLSGASTDTQYFGPGTRLTVL.

The V call is TRBV29-1, the J call TRBJ1-2; possibly TRBD1 for D (6 bases). The CDR3 sequence is 13 residues long. V dropped 3 bases and J dropped 4 bases, with 12 bases sitting between them. CDR1 and CDR2 from the germline V gene are SQVTM and ANQGSEA. Here the CDR3 DNA reads TGCAGCGTTGACGGGGGGCGCCGCTATGGCTACACCTTC. Amino acid sequence: CSVDGGRRYGYTF.

A note on this clone: Other DNA sequences of this sample code for an identical CDR3. The chain uses TRBV7-9 and TRBJ2-7, with unresolved D. This CDR3 is built from 13 residues. Per germline, CDR1 SEHNR and CDR2 FQNEAQ (reference sequence). The ends were cut back, 4 bases at V and 2 bases at J, with 9 bases in the middle. As DNA, the CDR3 is TGTGCCAGCAGCTCCCGTGCGGCCTACGAGCAGTACTTC. Translated: CASSSRAAYEQYF. Based on the CDR3 plus reference TRBV7-9 and TRBJ2-7, the full variable domain is DTGVSQNPRHKITKRGQNVTFRCDPISEHNRLYWYRQTLGQGPEFLTYFQNEAQLEKSRLLSDRFSAERPKGSFSTLEIQRTEQGDSAMYLCASSSRAAYEQYFGPGTRLTVT.

The CDR3 reads CASSLAPFNEQFF. CDR3 sequence (DNA): TGTGCCAGCAGCTTGGCCCCGTTCAATGAGCAGTTCTTC. The chain uses TRBV5-6 and TRBJ2-1; D call uncertain. The germline V and J ends were trimmed by 0 bases and 6 bases, with 7 bases remaining between them. The CDR3 runs 13 residues. Per germline, CDR1 SGHDT and CDR2 YYEEEE.

The rearrangement links TRBV7-2 to TRBJ1-5; D remains ambiguous. Trimming took 5 bases from V and 3 from J, leaving 11 bases between them. CDR3 length: 14 residues. The germline CDR1 and CDR2 sequences are SGHTA and FQGNSA. CDR3 sequence: CASSPTGPNQPQHF. As DNA, the CDR3 is TGTGCCAGCAGCCCAACGGGTCCCAATCAGCCCCAGCATTTT.

The rearrangement uses TRBV6-1 and TRBJ1-2; a weak D match, TRBD1 (6 bases). The germline gives CDR1 MNHNS, CDR2 SASEGT. The CDR3 has 15 residues. V lost 1 base to trimming and J lost 4 bases, with 13 bases between them. CDR3 coding DNA: TGTGCCAGCAGTGAAGATCCTGGGGGGCTCTATGGCTACACCTTC. This codes for CASSEDPGGLYGYTF.

The J gene is TRBJ1-2, the V gene TRBV28; no reliable D call. The CDR3 loop spans 14 amino acids. Looked up from germline, CDR1 is MDHEN and CDR2 is SYDVKM. The V and J ends lost 5 bases and 0 bases respectively, with 10 bases between them. The CDR3 DNA reads TGTGCCAGCAGTCCAATCGGGGCTAACTATGGCTACACCTTC. Protein product: CASSPIGANYGYTF.

This chain links TRBV27 with TRBJ1-4, with D unclear. V was trimmed by 8 bases and J by 0 bases, leaving 10 bases between them. The germline gives CDR1 MNHEY, CDR2 SMNVEV (reference sequence). The CDR3 runs to 14 residues. The CDR3 here is CASGTHATNEKLFF. The CDR3 DNA reads TGTGCCAGCGGCACCCATGCAACTAATGAAAAACTGTTTTTT.

The rearrangement joins TRBV27 to TRBJ2-2, with D tentatively TRBD1 or TRBD2 (6 bases each). The length of the CDR3 is 17 residues. Germline V lookup: CDR1 MNHEY, CDR2 SMNVEV (reference sequence). V lost 6 bases and J 0 bases, leaving 17 bases between the germline ends. DNA of the CDR3: TGTGCCAGCAGCGATGGGGGGCCAGAACCGAACACCGGGGAGCTGTTTTTT. Translated: CASSDGGPEPNTGELFF.

The chain links TRBV28 to TRBJ2-3; the D is unclear. Between the trimmed V and J ends, which lost 7 bases and 5 bases, there was a span of 16 bases. The CDR3 is 14 residues long. Germline CDR1 MDHEN, CDR2 SYDVKM. CDR3 sequence (DNA): TGTGCCAGCACTCTTAGGCACATGGTAGATACGCAGTATTTT. It codes for CASTLRHMVDTQYF.